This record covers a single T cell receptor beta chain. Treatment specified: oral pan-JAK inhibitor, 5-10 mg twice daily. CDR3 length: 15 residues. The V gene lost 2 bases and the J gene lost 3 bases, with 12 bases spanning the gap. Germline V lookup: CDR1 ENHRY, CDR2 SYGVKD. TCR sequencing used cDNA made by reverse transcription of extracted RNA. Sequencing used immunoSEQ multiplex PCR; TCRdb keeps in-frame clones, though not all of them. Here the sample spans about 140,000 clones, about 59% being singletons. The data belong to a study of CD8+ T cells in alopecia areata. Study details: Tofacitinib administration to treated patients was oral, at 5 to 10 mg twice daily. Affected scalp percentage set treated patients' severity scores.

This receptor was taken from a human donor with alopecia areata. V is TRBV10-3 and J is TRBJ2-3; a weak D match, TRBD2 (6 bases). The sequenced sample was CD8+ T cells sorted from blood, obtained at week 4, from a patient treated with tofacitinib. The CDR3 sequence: CAISENPSATDTQYF. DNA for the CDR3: TGTGCCATCAGTGAGAACCCTAGCGCGACAGATACGCAGTATTTT.